Listed below are T cell receptor beta chains from one sample, sequenced in a study of early stage breast cancer tumors. Measured with immunoSEQ multiplex PCR; TCRdb has only the in-frame clones, and not every one. This sample has about 58,000 clones; around three quarters occur once, and the top ten carry approximately 3%. The specimen was blood. The receptors were gathered from a person aged 30-39 years with breast cancer. The CDR3 runs from the conserved cysteine through the conserved F or W. Fields, in order: J gene, clone size, V gene, D gene, CDR3 DNA, CDR3 protein. The D gene is left open where the match is weak. A row's size may be missing; if present it is once, few, many or a size class.

>TRBJ2-7|NA|TRBV30|NA
TGTGCCTGGAGTGCCGGGAGACGTGGATACGAGCAGTACTTC
CAWSAGRRGYEQYF
>TRBJ1-6|few|TRBV19|NA
TGTGCCAGTAGGGGGGCGCGTGATAATTCACCCCTCCACTTT
CASRGARDNSPLHF
>TRBJ2-1|few|TRBV7-6|NA
TGTGCCAGCAGCTTAATGACCAATGAGCAGTTCTTC
CASSLMTNEQFF
>TRBJ1-1|NA|TRBV25-1|NA
TGTGCCAGCAGTGCCCGAGGGGAGGGGCGCGGAGCTTTCTTT
CASSARGEGRGAFF
>TRBJ2-5|NA|TRBV13|TRBD2
TGTGCCAGCAGCGAATGGACTAGCGGGAGGTCAGAGACCCAGTACTTC
CASSEWTSGRSETQYF
>TRBJ2-6|NA|TRBV2|NA
TGTGCCAGCAGTGACCCCCGGGACGTCTCTGGGGCCAACGTCCTGACTTTC
CASSDPRDVSGANVLTF
>TRBJ2-3|NA|TRBV29-1|NA
TGCAGCGTTGCTTACGGGACCACAGATACGCAGTATTTT
CSVAYGTTDTQYF
>TRBJ2-1|NA|TRBV7-8|NA
TGTGCCAGCAGCTTAACCCCGACTAGTCGGCAGTTCTTC
CASSLTPTSRQFF
>TRBJ2-4|NA|TRBV30|TRBD2
TGTGCCTGGAGTGGGGGGACTAGCGGGAGCATAGGGTTGGCCAAAAACATTCAGTACTTC
CAWSGGTSGSIGLAKNIQYF
>TRBJ2-7|NA|TRBV11-3|TRBD1
TGTGCCAGCAGCTTAAGGGCGGCCCCCGGGACAGGGACCTCCTACGAGCAGTACTTC
CASSLRAAPGTGTSYEQYF
>TRBJ1-3|NA|TRBV19|NA
TGTGCCAGTAGTACGGGACTCTGGGCGTCTGGAAACACCATATATTTT
CASSTGLWASGNTIYF
>TRBJ1-2|NA|TRBV6-6|NA
TGTGCCAGCAGTTACCCCGGAAGACCCGTCTATGGCTACACCTTC
CASSYPGRPVYGYTF
>TRBJ2-7|NA|TRBV2|NA
TGTGCCAGCAGTGAAGCGGGCCTGGGGAGGGAGCAGTACTTC
CASSEAGLGREQYF
>TRBJ2-3|NA|TRBV11-3|NA
TGTGCCAGCAGCTTCGGGGGAGGCCCAGATACGCAGTATTTT
CASSFGGGPDTQYF
>TRBJ2-3|NA|TRBV5-6|TRBD2
TGTGCCAGCAGCCCGGGACTAGCGGGAGGAACAGATACGCAGTATTTT
CASSPGLAGGTDTQYF
>TRBJ2-2|few|TRBV2|NA
TGTGCCAGCAGTGAAGAGGCACGAGGGAGTCTGTTTTTT
CASSEEARGSLFF
>TRBJ2-7|NA|TRBV18|NA
TGTGCCAGCTCACCAACCGGGACAGGTTCTAGCGGGCCTTACGAGCAGTACTTC
CASSPTGTGSSGPYEQYF
>TRBJ1-1|NA|TRBV7-8|TRBD1
TGTGCCAGCAGCTTAGCCGACAGGGGAGGGTTACAAGCTTTCTTT
CASSLADRGGLQAFF
>TRBJ2-7|NA|TRBV19|NA
TGTGCCAGTAGTATAGACCCTACGGGCTACGAGCAGTACTTC
CASSIDPTGYEQYF
>TRBJ2-5|NA|TRBV2|NA
TGTGCCAGCAGCGGAAGGGACGGGCAAGAGACCCAGTACTTC
CASSGRDGQETQYF
>TRBJ2-7|NA|TRBV2|NA
TGTGCCAGCAGTGTAGGGGGTCAGGTCTACGAGCAGTACTTC
CASSVGGQVYEQYF
>TRBJ2-2|once|TRBV10-3|NA
TGTGCCATCAGTGGGATAACAGGGACCGGGGAGCTGTTTTTT
CAISGITGTGELFF
>TRBJ1-1|NA|TRBV10-3|NA
TGTGCCATCAGTTCACCAGGGGACACTGAAGCTTTCTTT
CAISSPGDTEAFF
>TRBJ2-7|NA|TRBV6-5|TRBD2
TGTGCCAGCAGACCGGGACTAGCGGGAAGGGAGTACTTC
CASRPGLAGREYF
>TRBJ2-7|NA|TRBV7-2|NA
TGTGCCAGCAGCCCACAGTGGACCTCCTACGAGCAGTACTTC
CASSPQWTSYEQYF
>TRBJ2-1|NA|TRBV4-1|TRBD2
TGCGCCAGCAGCCGGATAGCGGGAACTTTGACAGGCAATGAGCAGTTCTTC
CASSRIAGTLTGNEQFF
>TRBJ2-1|NA|TRBV19|TRBD1
TGTGCCAGTAGTGGGACAGGGGGCAATGAGCAGTTCTTC
CASSGTGGNEQFF
>TRBJ1-5|NA|TRBV6-6|NA
TGTGCCAGCACCTTTTACGGCGGAAGCAATCAGCCCCAGCATTTT
CASTFYGGSNQPQHF
>TRBJ2-5|NA|TRBV29-1|NA
TGCAGCGTTGGGGATAGGGAGACCCAGTACTTC
CSVGDRETQYF
>TRBJ2-1|NA|TRBV29-1|TRBD1
TGCAGCGCTCTTCCTACAGGGGTAGGGGACAATGAGCAGTTCTTC
CSALPTGVGDNEQFF
>TRBJ1-2|NA|TRBV12-5|NA
TGTGCTAGTGGTTTGGACATGAACTATGGCTACACCTTC
CASGLDMNYGYTF
>TRBJ2-7|once|TRBV6-1|TRBD2
TGTGCCAGCAGTGCTTTGCGGGAGGGCGAGCAGTACTTC
CASSALREGEQYF
>TRBJ2-5|NA|TRBV30|NA
TGTGCCTGGAGTGTACTGGCGGTGCAAGAGACCCAGTACTTC
CAWSVLAVQETQYF
>TRBJ2-1|NA|TRBV10-3|NA
TGTGCCATCAGTGAGTTGGACGGCAATGAGCAGTTCTTC
CAISELDGNEQFF
>TRBJ2-1|NA|TRBV6-5|TRBD1
TGTGCCAGCAGTTACGGACAGGGGGCTAACAATGAGCAGTTCTTC
CASSYGQGANNEQFF
>TRBJ2-4|NA|TRBV5-1|NA
TGCGCCAGCAGCTTGGAGTCAGGTCCAGCCAAAAACATTCAGTACTTC
CASSLESGPAKNIQYF
>TRBJ2-6|once|TRBV7-3|NA
TGTGCCAGCAGCTCCGGTGGGGCCAACGTCCTGACTTTC
CASSSGGANVLTF
>TRBJ2-7|NA|TRBV6-5|NA
TGTGCCAGCAGTTACTCTCTAATTGGAGAGCAGTACTTC
CASSYSLIGEQYF
>TRBJ2-1|once|TRBV19|TRBD2
TGTGCCAGTAGTTTGGGACTAGCGGGTTACAATGAGCAGTTCTTC
CASSLGLAGYNEQFF
>TRBJ2-7|NA|TRBV5-5|TRBD1
TGTGCCAGCAGCGTCGGGACAGGGGAATTGGGGTCGTACGAGCAGTACTTC
CASSVGTGELGSYEQYF
>TRBJ2-1|NA|TRBV7-3|NA
TGTGCCAGCAGCTTAGCGGTCTCCTACAATGAGCAGTTCTTC
CASSLAVSYNEQFF
>TRBJ1-1|once|TRBV15|NA
TGTGCCACCAGCAGAGATGATTGGAACACTGAAGCTTTCTTT
CATSRDDWNTEAFF
>TRBJ2-7|NA|TRBV19|NA
TGTGCCAGTAGACAGGGAGGCTACGAGCAGTACTTC
CASRQGGYEQYF
>TRBJ2-3|NA|TRBV4-2|NA
TGTGCCAGCAGCCGGGTTATAACGAGCACAGATACGCAGTATTTT
CASSRVITSTDTQYF
>TRBJ1-5|NA|TRBV4-2|NA
TGTGCCAGCAGCCCGCAGGGATGGAATCAGCCCCAGCATTTT
CASSPQGWNQPQHF
>TRBJ2-7|NA|TRBV11-2|TRBD1
TGTGCCAGCAGCTTAGGTATTTTACAGGGGGTTTCCGAGCAGTACTTC
CASSLGILQGVSEQYF
>TRBJ1-2|few|TRBV11-1|TRBD1
TGTGCCAGCAGCTTCGGGGACAGAAACTATGGCTACACCTTC
CASSFGDRNYGYTF
>TRBJ1-3|NA|TRBV5-1|NA
TGCGCCAGCAGCTTGTCCGGGGGCGGTGGAAACACCATATATTTT
CASSLSGGGGNTIYF
>TRBJ2-2|NA|TRBV27|NA
TGTGCCAGCAGTTTAAACCTGTGGGGGGAGCTGTTTTTT
CASSLNLWGELFF
>TRBJ2-1|NA|TRBV19|NA
TGTGCCAGTTTATGGTACAATGAGCAGTTCTTC
CASLWYNEQFF
>TRBJ2-3|few|TRBV10-1|NA
TGCGCCAGCAGTGAGGGCCGGGGTATAGATACGCAGTATTTT
CASSEGRGIDTQYF
>TRBJ2-5|few|TRBV25-1|TRBD1
TGTGCCAGCAGTGAGACAGGGTTGGGGGAGACCCAGTACTTC
CASSETGLGETQYF
>TRBJ2-7|NA|TRBV5-4|TRBD2
TGTGCCAGCAGCGCCGGACTAGCGGGAGGGTACGAGCAGTACTTC
CASSAGLAGGYEQYF
>TRBJ2-1|NA|TRBV2|TRBD2
TGTGCCAGCAGTGGACCGGGCGGGGGCTACAATGAGCAGTTCTTC
CASSGPGGGYNEQFF
>TRBJ2-1|NA|TRBV7-9|NA
TGTGCCAGCAGCTCTCCATTAGTCCGGGGCAATGAGCAGTTCTTC
CASSSPLVRGNEQFF
>TRBJ2-1|NA|TRBV7-9|NA
TGTGCCAGCAGCTCAGCAAGGCCATTGAGGTACAATGAGCAGTTCTTC
CASSSARPLRYNEQFF
>TRBJ2-1|NA|TRBV27|TRBD2
TGTGCCAGCACCCAAGGGGAGGGCCCCTACAATGAGCAGTTCTTC
CASTQGEGPYNEQFF
>TRBJ2-7|NA|TRBV11-3|TRBD1
TGTGCCAGCAGCTTGGGGGACAGGGATAAGGACGAGCAGTACTTC
CASSLGDRDKDEQYF
>TRBJ2-5|NA|TRBV19|TRBD1
TGTGCCACCACCATGACAGGGGGAGAGACCCAGTACTTC
CATTMTGGETQYF
>TRBJ1-1|NA|TRBV11-2|NA
TGTGCCAGCAGCTTACTTTTGACTGAAGCTTTCTTT
CASSLLLTEAFF